One sample yielded the 26 T cell receptor beta chains listed below, sequenced in a study of regulatory T cells in long-lasting Graves disease. With iRepertoire HTBI primers and Arm-PCR of CDR3 regions, TCR beta libraries were built. TCRdb ran MiXCR on the multiplex PCR reads and lists one entry per CDR3 protein. The sample shows roughly 450,000 distinct CDR3 sequences, less than 25% of them seen only once. Described time point: persistent/refractory GD, antithyroid drugs over 5 years with positive TRAb. Extracted PBMC RNA gave rise to the TCR library. The specimen was peripheral blood mononuclear cells (PBMCs), collected when the disease was refractory, from a patient treated with antithyroid drugs. Receptors originate from a female donor with Graves disease.

The CDR3 region is CASGQGGFGANVLTF. The CDR3 bases are TGTGCCAGCGGACAGGGCGGGTTTGGGGCCAACGTCCTGACTTTC. V gene TRBV9 combines with J gene TRBJ2-6; 8 positions agree with TRBD1. V shed 7 bases, J shed 3 bases, and the junction held 6 bases outside the gene matches. The CDR3 covers 15 residues. Germline-derived CDR1 and CDR2 are SGDLS and YYNGEE.

The chain joins TRBV11-2 to TRBJ2-7; TRBD1 is a possible D gene (6 bases). Germline V gene data show CDR1 as SGHAT and CDR2 as FQNNGV. Trimming removed 4 bases from V and 3 bases from J, with 16 bases in between. The CDR3 is 15 amino acids. CDR3 loop: CASSSFDRRLYEQYF. The DNA of the CDR3 is TGTGCCAGCAGCTCCTTCGACAGGAGACTCTACGAGCAGTACTTC.

V usage is TRBV20-1 and J usage is TRBJ2-7; D perhaps matches TRBD1 (5 bases). The V gene lost 6 bases and the J gene lost 6 bases, with 21 bases spanning the gap. CDR1 DFQATT and CDR2 SNEGSKA come from the germline V gene (reference sequence). The CDR3 has 14 amino acids. CDR3 bases: TGCAGTGCCCCTTACCCAGGGAAGGTGGGCGAGCAGTACTTC. Protein product: CSAPYPGKVGEQYF.

This chain uses TRBV27 with TRBJ2-1; D gene unclear. The V end lost 1 base, the J end lost 0 bases, and 7 bases lay between the germline ends. The CDR3 length is 15 residues. Per the germline V gene, CDR1 is MNHEY and CDR2 is SMNVEV (reference sequence). This CDR3 is CASSLFPSSYNEQFF. The CDR3 coding sequence is TGTGCCAGCAGTTTATTCCCTAGCTCCTACAATGAGCAGTTCTTC.

The chain links TRBV6-1 to TRBJ2-5, with 7 bases fitting TRBD1. Germline V lookup: CDR1 MNHNS, CDR2 SASEGT. V was clipped by 8 bases and J by 5 bases; unmatched bases: 5. The CDR3 is made up of 12 amino acids. CDR3 region: CASSQGVETQYF. CDR3 DNA: TGTGCCAGCTCCCAGGGGGTGGAGACCCAGTACTTC.

Worth noting for this clonotype: This clone may be a read error of a much larger clone one base away. The CDR3 ends on some other residue instead of the conserved phenylalanine or tryptophan, so this is likely a read error. The V gene is TRBV19, the J gene TRBJ1-2; TRBD1 is a possible D gene (5 bases). Germline V gives CDR1 LNHDA, CDR2 SQIVND (reference sequence). This CDR3 has 12 amino acids. The V gene lost 9 bases and the J gene lost 9 bases, with 17 bases spanning the gap. DNA of the CDR3: TGTGCCAGCAAGGACACCACCTCTCGCTACACCTCC. Encoded protein: CASKDTTSRYTS.

Turning to this clonotype: At one end, the junction sequence differs from germline, possibly due to a read error. The J gene is TRBJ1-1, the V gene TRBV5-1; 8 bases match TRBD1. CDR3 length: 13 amino acids. CDR1 and CDR2 from the germline V gene are SGHRS and YFSETQ. The chain's CDR3 is CASSSWTGTEASF. The CDR3 DNA reads TGCGCCAGCAGCTCCTGGACAGGGACTGAAGCTTCCTTT.

The genes are TRBV2 and TRBJ2-3, with D possibly matching TRBD2 (6 bases). CDR3 size: 16 residues. Germline V gene sequence: CDR1 SNHLY, CDR2 FYNNEI. Deletions cut 3 bases from V and 3 bases from J, with 16 bases between. In DNA form, the CDR3 reads TGTGCCAGCAGTGATGGGGCGGGACCGAAAACAGATACGCAGTATTTT. Amino acid sequence: CASSDGAGPKTDTQYF.

This chain links TRBV11-1 with TRBJ2-3; D call uncertain. Trimming took off 5 bases at V and 0 bases at J, with 12 bases between the two ends. Germline CDR1 reads SGHAT; CDR2 reads FQDESV (reference sequence). The CDR3 length is 15 residues. The CDR3 loop reads CASSPDGTSTDTQYF. In DNA, the CDR3 is TGTGCCAGCAGCCCGGACGGAACTAGCACAGATACGCAGTATTTT.

The V call is TRBV10-3, the J call TRBJ2-7, with D perhaps matching TRBD1 or TRBD2 (5 bases each). Germline lookup yields CDR1 ENHRY and CDR2 SYGVKD. V was shortened by 11 bases and J by 3 bases, with 11 bases between the two germline ends. The CDR3 is 11 residues long. The CDR3 DNA reads as TGTGCCGGGGGTTCGAACTACGAGCAGTACTTC. This codes for CAGGSNYEQYF.

Ten or more counts support this clonotype. V is TRBV27 and J is TRBJ1-5; no definite D call. V dropped 4 bases and J dropped 1 base, with 17 bases sitting between them. Germline lookup yields CDR1 MNHEY and CDR2 SMNVEV (reference sequence). CDR3 length: 17 amino acids. In DNA form, the CDR3 reads TGTGCCAGCAGTTCCCTGGATTCGTATAGGAGCAATCAGCCCCAGCATTTT. Its translation: CASSSLDSYRSNQPQHF.

The chain combines TRBV5-5 with TRBJ2-7; 12 bases are shared with TRBD2. The CDR3 covers 15 residues. V was clipped by 0 bases and J by 4 bases; unmatched bases: 2. CDR1 and CDR2 from the germline V gene are SGHKS and YYEKEE (reference sequence). This chain's CDR3 is CASSLGTSGMYEQYF. CDR3 nucleotides: TGTGCCAGCAGCTTGGGGACTAGCGGGATGTACGAGCAGTACTTC.

CDR3 sequence (DNA): TGTGCCTGGAGTGTCGGACTAGCGGGAGAAGAGCAGTACTTC. Protein: CAWSVGLAGEEQYF. The chain is built from TRBV30 and TRBJ2-7; 13 bases agree with TRBD2. The V gene's germline CDR1 is GTSNPN and CDR2 SVGIG (reference sequence). The CDR3 runs 14 residues. The J segment lost 7 bases and the V segment lost 0 bases, leaving 3 bases of the junction unmatched.

This rearrangement joins TRBV30 to TRBJ1-1; possibly TRBD1 for D (6 bases). The CDR3 has 12 residues. V dropped 0 bases and J dropped 8 bases, with 10 bases sitting between them. The V gene's germline CDR1 is GTSNPN and CDR2 SVGIG (reference sequence). CDR3 region: CAWSVGGAEAFF. The CDR3, as DNA: TGTGCCTGGAGTGTAGGGGGGGCAGAAGCTTTCTTT.

The table lists this clonotype with a few counts. The CDR3 region is CASTSRDRFHTEAFF. The DNA for the CDR3 is TGTGCCAGCACCTCAAGGGACAGGTTTCACACTGAAGCTTTCTTT. The V and J genes are TRBV3-1 and TRBJ1-1; 8 bases are a match to TRBD1. CDR1 LGHDT and CDR2 YNNKEL come from the germline V gene (reference sequence). The J segment lost 3 bases and the V segment lost 7 bases, leaving 10 bases of the junction unmatched. The CDR3 spans 15 residues. Full variable domain (rest looked up from reference TRBV3-1 and TRBJ1-1): DTAVSQTPKYLVTQMGNDKSIKCEQNLGHDTMYWYKQDSKKFLKIMFSYNNKELIINETVPNRFSPKSPDKAHLNLHINSLELGDSAVYFCASTSRDRFHTEAFFGQGTRLTVV.

This clonotype was detected ten times or more. The V gene is TRBV11-2, the J gene TRBJ2-4; no clear D. This CDR3 is 16 amino acids long. V gave up 5 bases and J gave up 0 bases, with 14 bases separating them. Germline CDR1 reads SGHAT; CDR2 reads FQNNGV. The CDR3 spells CASSLAGPLAKNIQYF. The DNA for the CDR3 is TGTGCCAGCAGCCTGGCCGGGCCCTTAGCCAAAAACATTCAGTACTTC.

A word on this clonotype: Possible read error: a much larger clone is one base away. The chain joins TRBV12-3 or TRBV12-4 to TRBJ2-7; D remains ambiguous. This CDR3 is 15 amino acids long. V gave up 5 bases and J gave up 2 bases, with 16 bases separating them. CDR3 nucleotide sequence: TGTGCCAGCAGTATCGCCCGGGCTGCGGCCTACGAGCAGTACTTC. This codes for CASSIARAAAYEQYF.

The V gene is TRBV3-1, the J gene TRBJ2-7; 10 bases fit TRBD2. CDR3 length: 19 amino acids. V was clipped by 3 bases and J by 6 bases; unmatched bases: 20. Germline-derived CDR1 and CDR2 are LGHDT and YNNKEL (reference sequence). As DNA, the CDR3 is TGTGCCAGCAGCCAGTGGAGACTAGCGGGCAACACACGGTTTCCCGAGCAGTACTTC. It specifies CASSQWRLAGNTRFPEQYF.

The chain employs TRBV19 and TRBJ2-5; possible D gene TRBD2, 5 bases. The end of the DNA fits TRBJ2-7 better, so the J call may be wrong. Germline CDR1 and CDR2: LNHDA and SQIVND (reference sequence). This CDR3 region has 16 residues. Here the CDR3 DNA reads TGTGCCAGTAGTTCCGCCAGAGCTATTAGTGCGGGCGAGCAGTACTTC. It encodes CASSSARAISAGEQYF.

The chain carries TRBV7-9 and TRBJ2-5, with no clear D. This CDR3 comprises 14 residues. V lost 4 bases to trimming and J lost 2 bases, with 11 bases between them. Germline CDR1 SEHNR, CDR2 FQNEAQ (reference sequence). This chain's CDR3 is CASSSYSQQETQYF. The CDR3 coding sequence is TGTGCCAGCAGCTCATACAGCCAACAAGAGACCCAGTACTTC.

This clonotype appeared a few times. The chain carries TRBV5-1 and TRBJ2-7; D uncertain. V lost 0 bases and J lost 7, with 8 bases in between. The germline gives CDR1 SGHRS, CDR2 YFSETQ. The CDR3 totals 12 residues. The CDR3: CASSLGAREQYF. DNA of the CDR3: TGCGCCAGCAGCTTGGGGGCGCGGGAGCAGTACTTC.

This clonotype came up many times. The J gene is TRBJ2-4, the V gene TRBV7-2; possibly TRBD2 for D (5 bases). Germline CDR1 and CDR2: SGHTA and FQGNSA. The CDR3 is 16 amino acids. The V gene lost 5 bases and the J gene lost 3 bases, with 17 bases spanning the gap. The CDR3 here is CASSLLGGSDKNIQYF. In nucleotides, the CDR3 is TGTGCCAGCAGCCTCCTAGGCGGGTCGGACAAAAACATTCAGTACTTC. The whole variable domain, filled in from reference TRBV7-2 and TRBJ2-4, reads GAGVSQSPSNKVTEKGKDVELRCDPISGHTALYWYRQSLGQGLEFLIYFQGNSAPDKSGLPSDRFSAERTGGSVSTLTIQRTQQEDSAVYLCASSLLGGSDKNIQYFGAGTRLSVL.

This sequence joins TRBV29-1 and TRBJ1-5; D possibly corresponds to TRBD1 (6 bases). Per germline, CDR1 SQVTM and CDR2 ANQGSEA. This CDR3 has 13 amino acids. The V end lost 4 bases, the J end lost 6 bases, and 13 bases lay between the germline ends. The CDR3 loop reads CSVGNRAGQPQHF. CDR3 DNA sequence: TGCAGCGTTGGTAACAGGGCCGGTCAGCCCCAGCATTTT.

CDR3 sequence reads: CASSLEGYDGELFF. CDR3 DNA sequence: TGTGCCAGCAGCTTAGAGGGGTATGACGGGGAGCTGTTTTTT. The V and J genes are TRBV7-2 and TRBJ2-2; a weak D match, TRBD1 (5 bases). The CDR3 consists of 14 residues. Deletions cut 1 base from V and 7 bases from J, with 10 bases between. Germline-derived CDR1 and CDR2 are SGHTA and FQGNSA.

V usage is TRBV5-1 and J usage is TRBJ2-5, with D possibly matching TRBD1 (5 bases). The CDR3 is made up of 15 amino acids. Germline CDR1 and CDR2: SGHRS and YFSETQ. The germline V and J ends were trimmed by 0 bases and 1 base, with 10 bases remaining between them. CDR3 sequence (DNA): TGCGCCAGCAGCTTGGGACAGAAGATCCAAGAGACCCAGTACTTC. This gives the protein CASSLGQKIQETQYF.

The V call is TRBV5-1, the J call TRBJ1-4; TRBD1 matches at 10 bases. Germline loops: CDR1 SGHRS, CDR2 YFSETQ. The CDR3 is 15 amino acids. V shed 3 bases, J shed 4 bases, and the junction held 3 bases outside the gene matches. The CDR3 bases are TGCGCCAGCAGCTACGGGACAGGGGATAATGAAAAACTGTTTTTT. It codes for CASSYGTGDNEKLFF.